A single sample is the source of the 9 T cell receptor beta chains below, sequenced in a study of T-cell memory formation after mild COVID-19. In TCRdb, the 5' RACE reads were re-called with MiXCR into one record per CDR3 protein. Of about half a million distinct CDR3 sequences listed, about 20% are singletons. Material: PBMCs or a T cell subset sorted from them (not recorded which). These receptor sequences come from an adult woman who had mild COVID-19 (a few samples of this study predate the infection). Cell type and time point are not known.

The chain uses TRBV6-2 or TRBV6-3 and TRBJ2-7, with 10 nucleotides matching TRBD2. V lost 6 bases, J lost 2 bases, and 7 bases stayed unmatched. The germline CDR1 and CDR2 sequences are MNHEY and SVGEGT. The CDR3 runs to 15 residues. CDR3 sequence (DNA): TGTGCCAGCAGGCCTCTAGCGGGGGCAACCTACGAGCAGTACTTC. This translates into CASRPLAGATYEQYF.

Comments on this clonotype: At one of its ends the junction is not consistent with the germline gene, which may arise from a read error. The CDR3: CASSFGTSKDTQYF. In DNA, the CDR3 is TGTGCCAGCAGTTTTGGGACTAGCAAAGATACGCAGTATTTT. The rearrangement uses TRBV27 and TRBJ2-3; 9 positions match TRBD2. This CDR3 has 14 amino acids. The germline gives CDR1 MNHEY, CDR2 SMNVEV (reference sequence).

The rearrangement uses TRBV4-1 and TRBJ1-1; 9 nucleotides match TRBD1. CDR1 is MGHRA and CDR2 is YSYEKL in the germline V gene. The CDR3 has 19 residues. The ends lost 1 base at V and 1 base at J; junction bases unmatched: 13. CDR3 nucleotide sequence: TGCGCCAGCAGCCAAGCCGCGCTGAGAAACAGGGGGCCGAACACTGAAGCTTTCTTT. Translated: CASSQAALRNRGPNTEAFF.

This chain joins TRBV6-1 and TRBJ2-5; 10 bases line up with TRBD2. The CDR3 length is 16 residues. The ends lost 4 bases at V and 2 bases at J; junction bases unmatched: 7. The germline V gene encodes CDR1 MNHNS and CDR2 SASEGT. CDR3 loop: CASSGGGLAIQETQYF. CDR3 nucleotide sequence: TGTGCCAGCAGTGGGGGGGGACTAGCGATACAAGAGACCCAGTACTTC.

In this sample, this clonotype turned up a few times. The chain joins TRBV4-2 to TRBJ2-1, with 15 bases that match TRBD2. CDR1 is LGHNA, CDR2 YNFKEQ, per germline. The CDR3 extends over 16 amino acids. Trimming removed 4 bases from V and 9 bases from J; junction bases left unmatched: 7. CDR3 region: CASSPPGTSGRTEQFF. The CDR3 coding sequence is TGTGCCAGCAGCCCACCTGGGACTAGCGGGAGGACTGAGCAGTTCTTC.

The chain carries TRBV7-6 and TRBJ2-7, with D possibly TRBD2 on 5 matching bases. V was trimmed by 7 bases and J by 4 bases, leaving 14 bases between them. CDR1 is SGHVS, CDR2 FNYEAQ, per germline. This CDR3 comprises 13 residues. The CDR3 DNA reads TGTGCCAGCACCCCCGAGGGCGGATACGAGCAGTACTTC. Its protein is CASTPEGGYEQYF.

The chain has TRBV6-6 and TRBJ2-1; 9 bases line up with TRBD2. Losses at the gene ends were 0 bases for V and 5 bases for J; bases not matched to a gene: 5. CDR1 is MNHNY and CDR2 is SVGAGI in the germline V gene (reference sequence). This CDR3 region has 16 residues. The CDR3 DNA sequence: TGTGCCAGCAGTTACTCGTTGGCTAGCGGGGACAATGAGCAGTTCTTC. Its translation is CASSYSLASGDNEQFF.

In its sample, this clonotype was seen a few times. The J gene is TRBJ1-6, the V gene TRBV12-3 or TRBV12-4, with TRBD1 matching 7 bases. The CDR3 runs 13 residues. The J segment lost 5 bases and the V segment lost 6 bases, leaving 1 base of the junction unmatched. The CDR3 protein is CASSDRDNSPLHF. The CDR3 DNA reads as TGTGCCAGCAGCGACAGGGATAATTCACCCCTCCACTTT.

The CDR3 DNA follows: TGTGCCAGCAGTTATTTGGGAGCCCACAATCAGCCCCAGCATTTT. This sequence encodes CASSYLGAHNQPQHF. The gene calls are TRBV6-2 or TRBV6-3 and TRBJ1-5; unclear D gene. Germline CDR1 and CDR2: MNHEY and SVGEGT. The CDR3 runs to 15 residues. The ends were cut back, 3 bases at V and 3 bases at J, with 12 bases in the middle.